This is a list of T cell receptor beta chains from one sample in a study of blood T cell repertoires in COVID-19. Sequencing was performed with immunoSEQ multiplex PCR; in TCRdb, only in-frame clones are kept and a portion is missing. The sample carries 350,000 or so clones, approximately 89% recorded once. The source material was peripheral blood. The receptors were sampled from a woman aged 60-75 years with COVID-19, enrolled during active disease. CDR3s include the opening cysteine and the closing phenylalanine or tryptophan.

J | V | CDR3
TRBJ1-5 | TRBV18 | CASSSFSGGGTSNQPQHF
TRBJ2-1 | TRBV5-1 | CASSLGDRGSPFAYNEQFF
TRBJ2-4 | TRBV28 | CASSRLEGPNIQYF
TRBJ1-6 | TRBV7-9 | CASSSHRNHSPLHF
TRBJ2-3 | TRBV20-1 | CSASWGGPTDTQYF
TRBJ2-7 | TRBV3-1/TRBV3-2 | CASSQGRSGYEQYF
TRBJ2-3 | TRBV7-3 | CASSARGGASTDTQYF
TRBJ2-5 | TRBV7-3 | CASSPTRSGGTQYF
TRBJ2-2 | TRBV12-5 | CASGLPGGGTGELFF
TRBJ1-5 | TRBV7-2 | CASSPTYYQPQHF
TRBJ2-2 | TRBV9 | CASSVDSYTGELFF
TRBJ2-2 | TRBV7-3 | CASSLTGTGSTGELFF
TRBJ2-3 | TRBV2 | CASRQPGGRGTDTQYF
TRBJ1-6 | TRBV19 | CASSITRGGSPLHF
TRBJ1-2 | TRBV7-9 | CASSRGGDGYTF
TRBJ1-1 | TRBV15 | CATSPEGRGRTEAFF
TRBJ1-4 | TRBV5-4 | CASSSGGHVEEKLFF
TRBJ1-2 | TRBV29-1 | CSVAGQGGITPTGSGYTF
TRBJ1-6 | TRBV7-3 | CASSRNGNSPLHF
TRBJ1-2 | TRBV3-1/TRBV3-2 | CASSPLLTSGNTF
TRBJ2-5 | TRBV10-3 | CAIGDKETQYF
TRBJ1-6 | TRBV5-1 | CASSPLKGALHF
TRBJ1-2 | TRBV30 | CAWSVLGVYGYTF
TRBJ1-1 | TRBV21-1 | CASSTPGGGTEAFF
TRBJ2-3 | TRBV6-1 | CASSEVPVRGLRNTQYF
TRBJ2-5 | TRBV11-2 | CASSPWTGETQYF
TRBJ2-7 | TRBV5-4 | CASSLWAGGSYEQYF
TRBJ1-4 | TRBV19 | CASGWTGGFEKLFF
TRBJ1-5 | TRBV5-8 | CASSLRPGTDNQPQHF
TRBJ1-2 | TRBV24-1 | CATKKTGNNAEGYTF
TRBJ2-1 | TRBV7-8 | CASSLPAGGGEQFF
TRBJ1-5 | TRBV7-2 | CASSSQGLANQPQHF
TRBJ2-4 | TRBV19 | CASSNQQGRDIQYF
TRBJ2-7 | TRBV5-4 | CASSSWTGEHEQYF
TRBJ2-1 | TRBV20-1 | CSAIERFPLNEQFF
TRBJ1-2 | TRBV6-6 | CASSYSRQGDGYTF
TRBJ2-7 | TRBV5-1 | CASSLNPHISEQYF
TRBJ1-1 | TRBV28 | CASSQMNTEAFF
TRBJ1-2 | TRBV12-3/TRBV12-4 | CASSLAAYGYTF
TRBJ1-2 | TRBV30 | CAWSVGAGGYTF
TRBJ2-3 | TRBV7-9 | CASSLGADTQYF
TRBJ1-5 | TRBV9 | CASSGTGGGQPQHF
TRBJ2-3 | TRBV4-2 | CASSQDIARGGRTDTQYF
TRBJ2-3 | TRBV3-1/TRBV3-2 | CASSQELAEADTQYF
TRBJ2-3 | TRBV30 | CAWSGQRGGRTDTQYF
TRBJ2-5 | TRBV5-1 | CASSLGLAGETQYF
TRBJ1-5 | TRBV11-2 | CASSLGVNQPQHF
TRBJ2-1 | TRBV10-3 | CAISESSGYNEQFF
TRBJ1-6 | TRBV5-6 | CASSSGTGRINSPLHF
TRBJ2-1 | TRBV30 | CAWGPGTYNEQFF
TRBJ1-3 | TRBV2 | CASSPSEAPLSGNTIYF
TRBJ2-3 | TRBV6-2/TRBV6-3 | CASSYSRLAQSTDTQYF
TRBJ1-6 | TRBV13 | CASSSGQGANSPLHF
TRBJ2-3 | TRBV11-2 | CASSSRQGGGTDTQYF